These 13 T cell receptor beta chains were all obtained from the same sample, sequenced in a study of radiotherapy plus CTLA-4 blockade in lung cancer (dated by TCRdb to the late 2010s). The library came from the immunoSEQ multiplex PCR assay. TCRdb stores this immuneACCESS table with in-frame sequences only. Part of the clones is absent; in the studies checked, under half of the shortfall reflects unresolved V genes, and no reason is known for the rest. Across this sample there are some 110,000 clones, with 81% seen only once. The ten largest clones add up to 3% to 4% of the sample. The sequenced sample was peripheral blood, obtained from a patient treated with radiotherapy plus ipilimumab. The origin of the receptors is a human donor with non-small cell lung cancer that progressed on radiotherapy plus ipilimumab. Some clones in this sample may be carry-over from other donors' samples.

The rearrangement joins TRBV7-3 to TRBJ2-2, with 8 nucleotides matching TRBD2. CDR3 size: 14 residues. With 5 bases clipped from V and 6 bases from J, the junction kept 5 bases outside the gene matches. Germline CDR1 SGHTA, CDR2 FQGTGA. Written as DNA, the CDR3 is TGTGCCAGCAGCCCCGGACTAGCTGCCGGGGAGCTGTTTTTT. It codes for CASSPGLAAGELFF. Drawing the rest from reference TRBV7-3 and TRBJ2-2, the complete variable domain is GAGVSQTPSNKVTEKGKYVELRCDPISGHTALYWYRQSLGQGPEFLIYFQGTGAADDSGLPNDRFFAVRPEGSVSTLKIQRTERGDSAVYLCASSPGLAAGELFFGEGSRLTVL.

J is TRBJ2-7 and V is TRBV6-5; possibly TRBD1 for D (7 bases). CDR3 length: 15 amino acids. The germline V and J ends were trimmed by 3 bases and 0 bases, with 12 bases remaining between them. The V gene's germline CDR1 is MNHEY and CDR2 SVGAGI. CDR3 sequence: CASSYAGQSSYEQYF. The CDR3 nucleotides are TGTGCCAGCAGTTATGCGGGACAGAGCTCCTACGAGCAGTACTTC.

The chain employs TRBV27 and TRBJ2-1; no definite D call. This CDR3 has 11 amino acids. Trimming removed 3 bases at V and 7 bases at J, with 4 bases between. The germline CDR1 and CDR2 sequences are MNHEY and SMNVEV (reference sequence). The DNA for the CDR3 is TGTGCCAGCAGTTTTAGTAATGAGCAGTTCTTC. As protein: CASSFSNEQFF.

The chain joins TRBV6-1 to TRBJ2-7; D remains ambiguous. There are 12 residues in the CDR3. Germline V gene sequence: CDR1 MNHNS, CDR2 SASEGT. Trimming shortened V by 10 bases and J by 3 bases, and 13 bases separated the two germline ends. Written as DNA, the CDR3 is TGTGCCATCCGATCAACTGACTACGAGCAGTACTTC. Protein product: CAIRSTDYEQYF.

This chain connects TRBV2 to TRBJ1-1, with D possibly matching TRBD1 (6 bases). Germline CDR1 and CDR2: SNHLY and FYNNEI. The CDR3 contains 13 residues. With 6 bases removed from V and 4 bases from J, the gap between germline ends came to 12 bases. CDR3 sequence reads: CASSSGQRTEAFF. In DNA form, the CDR3 reads TGTGCCAGCAGCTCCGGACAGCGCACTGAAGCTTTCTTT.

Remarks on this clone: A junction end diverges from the germline sequence, so it may reflect a read error. The chain has TRBV7-7 and TRBJ1-1; the D is unclear. Germline V gives CDR1 SSHAT, CDR2 FNYEAQ (reference sequence). This CDR3 has 16 amino acids. The CDR3 nucleotides read TGTGCTAGCAGCCCCCTTGGTGGGAGCATGAACACTGAAGCTTTCTTT. Its translation is CASSPLGGSMNTEAFF.

The chain combines TRBV5-1 with TRBJ1-2; D is ambiguous. Germline V lookup: CDR1 SGHRS, CDR2 YFSETQ. V lost 1 base and J lost 0, with 1 base in between. The CDR3 runs 12 residues. CDR3 sequence: CASSLTNYGYTF. Written as DNA, the CDR3 is TGCGCCAGCAGCTTGACTAACTATGGCTACACCTTC.

The J gene is TRBJ2-6, the V gene TRBV29-1; D not resolved. The CDR3 spans 13 residues. Germline CDR1 and CDR2: SQVTM and ANQGSEA. V dropped 2 bases and J dropped 2 bases, with 4 bases sitting between them. CDR3 protein: CSVEQAGANVLTF. CDR3 nucleotide sequence: TGCAGCGTTGAACAGGCTGGGGCCAACGTCCTGACTTTC. Based on the CDR3 plus reference TRBV29-1 and TRBJ2-6, the full variable domain is SAVISQKPSRDICQRGTSLTIQCQVDSQVTMMFWYRQQPGQSLTLIATANQGSEATYESGFVIDKFPISRPNLTFSTLTVSNMSPEDSSIYLCSVEQAGANVLTFGAGSRLTVL.

The rearrangement joins TRBV5-5 to TRBJ2-7; D not resolved. The CDR3 sequence is 18 residues long. Per germline, CDR1 SGHKS and CDR2 YYEKEE (reference sequence). Between the trimmed V and J ends, which lost 1 base and 2 bases, there was a span of 22 bases. The CDR3 sequence is CASSLRDGRSGYPYEQYF. The CDR3 nucleotides are TGTGCCAGCAGCTTGCGTGATGGGCGCTCAGGTTATCCCTACGAGCAGTACTTC.

This clone was observed a single time. The CDR3 spells CASSYLGLDEKLFF. The CDR3 coding sequence is TGTGCCAGCAGTTATCTGGGGTTGGATGAAAAACTGTTTTTT. The gene calls are TRBV6-1 and TRBJ1-4, with D unclear. The CDR3 length is 14 residues. Germline V gene sequence: CDR1 MNHNS, CDR2 SASEGT. Trimming shortened V by 5 bases and J by 6 bases, and 13 bases separated the two germline ends.

This rearrangement joins TRBV5-1 to TRBJ2-2; D is undetermined. With 3 bases removed from V and 6 bases from J, the gap between germline ends came to 12 bases. There are 14 residues in the CDR3. Germline V gene data show CDR1 as SGHRS and CDR2 as YFSETQ. The CDR3 sequence: CASSSLWTAGELFF. As DNA, the CDR3 is TGCGCCAGCAGCTCCTTATGGACCGCCGGGGAGCTGTTTTTT.

In its sample, this clone was seen once. The gene calls are TRBV5-1 and TRBJ1-2; 9 nucleotides match TRBD1. The CDR3 runs to 14 residues. Germline V gives CDR1 SGHRS, CDR2 YFSETQ. The V segment lost 4 bases and the J segment 2 bases; nucleotides outside the gene matches: 3. CDR3 region: CASSEDRGNYGYTF. CDR3 coding DNA: TGCGCCAGCAGCGAAGACAGGGGGAACTATGGCTACACCTTC.

The V call is TRBV4-3, the J call TRBJ1-2, with a weak D call TRBD1 (6 bases). Per the germline V gene, CDR1 is LGHNA and CDR2 is YSLEER. The V and J ends lost 0 bases and 2 bases respectively, with 19 bases between them. This CDR3 region has 18 residues. CDR3 region: CASSQDLQPRGDNYGYTF. The CDR3 DNA sequence: TGCGCCAGCAGCCAAGATCTCCAGCCCAGGGGCGACAACTATGGCTACACCTTC.